The present entry profiles one T cell receptor (beta chain) with its context. Its matching antigen is unknown. The sample comes from a study of T cells after yellow fever vaccination. Study observations and caveats: Only a small proportion of the clonotypes turned up in both the CD4 and the CD8 compartments, likely arising from convergent recombination.

MiXCR, applied by TCRdb to the 5' RACE reads, yields one record per CDR3 protein. Among roughly 400,000 distinct CDR3 sequences listed, 18% were seen once. CDR1 DFQATT and CDR2 SNEGSKA come from the germline V gene (reference sequence). V lost 5 bases to trimming and J lost 7 bases; unmatched junction nucleotides: 13. The CDR3 contains 14 residues. Sample: PBMCs, taken before the yellow fever booster vaccination. This sequence joins TRBV20-1 and TRBJ2-5; TRBD1 agrees at 7 bases. This TCR was recovered from a man younger than 30 who received the YFV17D yellow fever vaccine. The DNA for the CDR3 is TGCAGTGCTGACCCGGATACAGGGGTTGGGACCCAGTACTTC. It encodes CSADPDTGVGTQYF.